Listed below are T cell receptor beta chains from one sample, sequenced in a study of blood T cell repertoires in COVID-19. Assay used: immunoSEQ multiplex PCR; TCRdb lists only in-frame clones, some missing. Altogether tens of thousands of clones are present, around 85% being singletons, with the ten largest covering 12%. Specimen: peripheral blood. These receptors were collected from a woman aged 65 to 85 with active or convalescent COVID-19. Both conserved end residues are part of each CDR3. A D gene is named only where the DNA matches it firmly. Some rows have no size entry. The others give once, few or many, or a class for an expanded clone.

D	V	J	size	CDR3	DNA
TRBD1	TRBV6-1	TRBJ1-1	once	CASSDLTGGTTEAFF	TGTGCCAGCAGTGACCTGACAGGGGGCACCACTGAAGCTTTCTTT
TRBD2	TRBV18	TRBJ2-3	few	CASSSVAGGPTDTQYF	TGTGCCAGCTCATCCGTAGCGGGGGGACCCACAGATACGCAGTATTTT
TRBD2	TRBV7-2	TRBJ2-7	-	CASSSTGTSGGYEQYF	TGTGCCAGCAGCTCGACCGGGACTAGCGGGGGATACGAGCAGTACTTC
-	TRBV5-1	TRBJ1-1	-	CASSVGTGSTEAFF	TGCGCCAGCAGCGTGGGAACGGGGAGCACTGAAGCTTTCTTT
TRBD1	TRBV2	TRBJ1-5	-	CASSVSEPGGSNQPQHF	TGTGCCAGCAGTGTGTCCGAACCAGGGGGAAGCAATCAGCCCCAGCATTTT
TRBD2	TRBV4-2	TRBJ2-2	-	CASSPAGGSLYGELFF	TGTGCCAGCAGCCCAGCGGGGGGGTCATTGTACGGGGAGCTGTTTTTT
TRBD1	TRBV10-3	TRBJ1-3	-	CATGQGGDTIYF	TGTGCCACTGGACAGGGTGGAGACACCATATATTTT
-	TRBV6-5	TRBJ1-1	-	CASRVSRGAGTEAFF	TGTGCCAGCAGAGTGTCCCGGGGGGCGGGCACTGAAGCTTTCTTT
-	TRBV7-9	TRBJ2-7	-	CASSLMSGAYEQYF	TGTGCCAGCAGCTTAATGTCAGGGGCCTACGAGCAGTACTTC
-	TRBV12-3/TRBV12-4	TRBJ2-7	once	CASSTRLEREQYF	TGTGCCAGCAGCACTAGACTAGAGCGCGAGCAGTACTTC
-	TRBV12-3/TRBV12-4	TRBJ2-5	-	CASSPRGETQYF	TGTGCCAGCAGTCCCCGGGGAGAGACCCAGTACTTC
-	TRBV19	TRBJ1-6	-	CASSPATEVPLHF	TGTGCCAGCTCCCCGGCCACCGAGGTCCCCCTCCACTTT
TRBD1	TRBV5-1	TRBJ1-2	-	CASSLVGTGVGGYTF	TGCGCCAGCAGCTTGGTCGGGACAGGGGTAGGGGGCTACACCTTC
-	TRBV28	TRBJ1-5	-	CASRTVYSNQPQHF	TGTGCCAGCAGGACAGTATATAGCAATCAGCCCCAGCATTTT
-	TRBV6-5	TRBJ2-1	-	CASTSLAPGHNEQFF	TGTGCCAGCACCAGCCTAGCTCCGGGCCACAATGAGCAGTTCTTC
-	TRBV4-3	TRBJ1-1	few	CASSRGLNYLDTEAFF	TGCGCCAGCAGCCGGGGACTTAACTATCTCGACACTGAAGCTTTCTTT
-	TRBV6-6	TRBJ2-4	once	CASSAPTVAKNIQYF	TGTGCCAGCAGTGCGCCGACTGTAGCCAAAAACATTCAGTACTTC
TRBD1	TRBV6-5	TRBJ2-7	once	CASSYSYGQGYEQYF	TGTGCCAGCAGTTACTCATACGGACAGGGTTACGAGCAGTACTTC
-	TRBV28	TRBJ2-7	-	CASRRTLYEQYF	TGTGCCAGCAGGAGGACTCTCTACGAGCAGTACTTC
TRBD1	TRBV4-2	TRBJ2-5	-	CASSQATDRGLAETQYF	TGTGCCAGCAGCCAAGCCACCGACAGGGGGCTAGCAGAGACCCAGTACTTC
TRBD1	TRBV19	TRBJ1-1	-	CASRSGGENTEAFF	TGTGCCAGTAGGTCAGGGGGAGAGAACACTGAAGCTTTCTTT
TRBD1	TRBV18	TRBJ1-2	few	CASSPPSGQGYGYTF	TGTGCCAGCTCACCACCGTCGGGACAGGGATATGGCTACACCTTC
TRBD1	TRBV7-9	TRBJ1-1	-	CASGYRGMNTEAFF	TGTGCCAGCGGATACAGGGGGATGAACACTGAAGCTTTCTTT
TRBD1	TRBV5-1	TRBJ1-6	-	CASSTGQGVGSPLHF	TGCGCCAGCAGCACGGGACAGGGCGTAGGATCACCCCTCCACTTT
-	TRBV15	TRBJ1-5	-	CATSRDTDQPQHF	TGTGCCACCAGCAGAGATACGGATCAGCCCCAGCATTTT
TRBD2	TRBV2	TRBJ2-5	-	CASSLLAGGRETQYF	TGTGCCAGCAGTCTACTAGCGGGGGGGCGGGAGACCCAGTACTTC
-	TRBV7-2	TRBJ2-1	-	CASSLVDFYNEQFF	TGTGCCAGCAGCTTGGTAGATTTCTACAATGAGCAGTTCTTC
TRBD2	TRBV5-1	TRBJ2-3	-	CASRGTSGGADTQYF	TGCGCCAGCCGCGGGACTAGCGGGGGTGCAGATACGCAGTATTTT
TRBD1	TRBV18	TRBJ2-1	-	CASSFGQGSGNEQFF	TGTGCCAGCTCATTCGGACAGGGAAGCGGCAATGAGCAGTTCTTC
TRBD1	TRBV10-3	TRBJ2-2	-	CAIGRDRGSGELFF	TGTGCCATCGGCCGGGACAGGGGTTCCGGGGAGCTGTTTTTT
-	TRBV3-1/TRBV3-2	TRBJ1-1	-	CASSPRGRAGRAFF	TGTGCCAGCAGCCCCCGCGGCAGGGCCGGGAGGGCTTTCTTT
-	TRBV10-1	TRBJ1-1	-	CASSEQANTEAFF	TGCGCCAGCAGTGAGCAGGCGAACACTGAAGCTTTCTTT
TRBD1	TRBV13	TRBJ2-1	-	CASSRVGDRGNNEQFF	TGTGCCAGCAGCCGAGTAGGAGACAGGGGGAACAATGAGCAGTTCTTC
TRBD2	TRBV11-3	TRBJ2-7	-	CASSLSGGETYEQYF	TGTGCCAGCAGCTTGAGCGGGGGGGAAACCTACGAGCAGTACTTC
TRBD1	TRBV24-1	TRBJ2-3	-	CATSDRWGTGGSTDTQYF	TGTGCCACCAGTGACCGATGGGGGACAGGGGGAAGCACAGATACGCAGTATTTT
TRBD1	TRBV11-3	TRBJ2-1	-	CASSLRTGKGFNEQFF	TGTGCCAGCAGCCTCCGGACAGGGAAAGGTTTTAATGAGCAGTTCTTC
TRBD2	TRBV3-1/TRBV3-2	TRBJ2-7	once	CASSRGGAGVTSEQYF	TGTGCCAGCAGCCGCGGGGGGGCAGGGGTGACCTCCGAGCAGTACTTC
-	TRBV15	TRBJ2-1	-	CATSRLDWSSYNEQFF	TGTGCCACCAGCAGATTGGACTGGAGCTCCTACAATGAGCAGTTCTTC
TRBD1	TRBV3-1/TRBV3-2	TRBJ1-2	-	CASSQGDRFYYGYTF	TGTGCCAGCAGCCAAGGGGACAGGTTTTACTATGGCTACACCTTC
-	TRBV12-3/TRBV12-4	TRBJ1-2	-	CASSYQVVYGYTF	TGTGCCAGCAGTTATCAGGTAGTCTACGGCTACACCTTC
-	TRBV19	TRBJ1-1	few	CASKTANTEAFF	TGTGCCAGTAAGACAGCGAACACTGAAGCTTTCTTT
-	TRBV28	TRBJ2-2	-	CASSLGDGELFF	TGTGCCAGCAGTCTCGGGGATGGGGAGCTGTTTTTT
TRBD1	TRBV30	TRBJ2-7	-	CAWVGVTGSYEQYF	TGTGCCTGGGTGGGAGTGACAGGGTCCTACGAGCAGTACTTC
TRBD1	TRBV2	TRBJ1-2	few	CASSEMRLGGDGYTF	TGTGCCAGCAGTGAGATGCGGTTAGGGGGCGACGGCTACACCTTC
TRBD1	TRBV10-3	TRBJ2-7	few	CAISSQGVSSYEQYF	TGTGCCATCAGTTCACAGGGGGTGAGTTCCTACGAGCAGTACTTC
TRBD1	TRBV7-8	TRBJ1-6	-	CASSPGGGQGSGLHF	TGTGCCAGCAGCCCGGGTGGGGGACAGGGGTCGGGCCTCCACTTT
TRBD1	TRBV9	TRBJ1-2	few	CASRASDRAWGYTF	TGTGCCAGCAGAGCTTCGGACAGGGCTTGGGGCTACACCTTC
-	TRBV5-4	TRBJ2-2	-	CASSVSNRDTGELFF	TGTGCCAGCAGCGTCTCGAACAGGGACACCGGGGAGCTGTTTTTT
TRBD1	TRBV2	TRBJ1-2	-	CASSPGQGGYGYTF	TGTGCCAGCAGTCCGGGACAGGGAGGCTATGGCTACACCTTC
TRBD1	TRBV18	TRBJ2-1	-	CASSLQGDEQFF	TGTGCCAGCTCACTACAGGGGGATGAGCAGTTCTTC